The 30 T cell receptor beta chains given below trace back to one sample, sequenced in a study of cytomegalovirus exposure and HLA in healthy donors. Profiling relied on immunoSEQ multiplex PCR, and the TCRdb table lists in-frame clones only, not all of them. This sample yields more than 90,000 clones, of which under 95% are seen a single time; 1% to 1.4% belongs to the top ten. Sequencing was carried out using PBMCs. These receptors were obtained from a woman under 40 in good health and CMV-seropositive.

V usage is TRBV5-1 and J usage is TRBJ2-7, with 7 bases aligning to TRBD2. Germline V gene data show CDR1 as SGHRS and CDR2 as YFSETQ. The V segment lost 0 bases and the J segment 3 bases; nucleotides outside the gene matches: 3. CDR3 length: 14 residues. The CDR3 DNA is TGCGCCAGCAGCTTGGAGCCGGGAGGCTACGAGCAGTACTTC. Translated: CASSLEPGGYEQYF.

This clone was picked up one time. The chain carries TRBV30 and TRBJ1-3; D may be TRBD1 (5 bases). V lost 6 bases and J lost 0, with 12 bases in between. CDR3 length: 14 residues. The germline gives CDR1 GTSNPN, CDR2 SVGIG (reference sequence). CDR3 residues: CACNRKLSGNTIYF. As DNA, the CDR3 is TGTGCCTGCAACAGGAAACTCTCTGGAAACACCATATATTTT.

This clone was seen once. The gene calls are TRBV18 and TRBJ1-1, with 9 bases identical to TRBD1. J was trimmed by 4 bases and V by 3 bases; bases with no gene match: 0. The CDR3 sequence is 13 residues long. Germline-derived CDR1 and CDR2 are KGHSH and LQKENI. The CDR3 here is CASSPGQGTEAFF. DNA of the CDR3: TGTGCCAGCTCACCGGGACAGGGCACTGAAGCTTTCTTT.

This clone was detected only once. This rearrangement joins TRBV7-8 to TRBJ2-7, with TRBD2 as a possible D gene (6 bases). Germline V gene sequence: CDR1 SGHVS, CDR2 FQNEAQ. The CDR3 runs 16 residues. Trimming removed 2 bases from V and 4 bases from J, with 18 bases in between. CDR3 DNA sequence: TGTGCCAGCAGCTTACTGGGTATAGCGGAGCTTTACGAGCAGTACTTC. Residues: CASSLLGIAELYEQYF. Variable domain in full (rest from reference TRBV7-8 and TRBJ2-7): GAGVSQSPRYKVAKRGQDVALRCDPISGHVSLFWYQQALGQGPEFLTYFQNEAQLDKSGLPSDRFFAERPEGSVSTLKIQRTQQEDSAVYLCASSLLGIAELYEQYFGPGTRLTVT.

The rearrangement joins TRBV4-2 to TRBJ2-7; the match to TRBD1 covers 7 bases. The germline CDR1 and CDR2 sequences are LGHNA and YNFKEQ. Unmatched junction bases numbered 12, after V lost 0 bases and J lost 4 bases. This CDR3 comprises 17 residues. In DNA, the CDR3 is TGTGCCAGCAGCCAAGATTTAGGGGCAGGGGGTGCGTACGAGCAGTACTTC. Amino acid sequence: CASSQDLGAGGAYEQYF.

This chain links TRBV5-1 with TRBJ2-7; 9 nucleotides agree with TRBD1. This CDR3 has 15 residues. Germline V gives CDR1 SGHRS, CDR2 YFSETQ. Trimming cost V 0 bases and J 5 bases; bases outside gene matches: 6. In nucleotides, the CDR3 is TGCGCCAGCAGCTTGGCTGGGACAGGGATTCACGAGCAGTACTTC. Translating it yields CASSLAGTGIHEQYF.

The J gene is TRBJ2-3, the V gene TRBV5-1; TRBD1 agrees at 10 bases. The ends lost 2 bases at V and 0 bases at J; junction bases unmatched: 3. Germline V gene lookup returns CDR1 SGHRS and CDR2 YFSETQ. The CDR3 consists of 16 residues. This CDR3 reads CASSFRTGGSTDTQYF. The CDR3 nucleotides are TGCGCCAGCAGCTTTCGGACAGGGGGGAGCACAGATACGCAGTATTTT.

This rearrangement joins TRBV18 to TRBJ2-4; a possible D gene is TRBD2 (5 bases). This CDR3 region has 14 residues. The V gene lost 3 bases and the J gene lost 0 bases, with 6 bases spanning the gap. CDR1 is KGHSH, CDR2 LQKENI, per germline. CDR3 nucleotides: TGTGCCAGCTCACCGGAGGTAGCCAAAAACATTCAGTACTTC. It translates to CASSPEVAKNIQYF.

This sequence joins TRBV11-3 and TRBJ2-2; 14 bases are shared with TRBD2. The CDR3 extends over 16 amino acids. V lost 4 bases to trimming and J lost 6 bases; unmatched junction nucleotides: 4. The germline V gene encodes CDR1 SGHNT and CDR2 YENEEA. The CDR3 coding sequence is TGTGCCAGCAGCTCGAGGGGACTAGCGGGAGCCGGGGAGCTGTTTTTT. It specifies CASSSRGLAGAGELFF.

The chain has TRBV12-5 and TRBJ2-1, with 9 bases matching TRBD2. The V gene end was trimmed by 2 bases and the J gene end by 8 bases; junction bases not matched to a gene: 13. This CDR3 region has 17 residues. Germline V CDR1 and CDR2: LGHNT, FRNRAP. CDR3 protein: CASGLYSGSILMHEQFF. CDR3 bases: TGTGCTAGTGGTTTGTATAGCGGGAGTATCCTCATGCATGAGCAGTTCTTC.

Here the CDR3 reads CASSSQTASYEQYF. The CDR3 nucleotides are TGTGCCAGCAGCTCCCAGACAGCATCCTACGAGCAGTACTTC. V usage is TRBV5-5 and J usage is TRBJ2-7; tentatively, D is TRBD1 (5 bases). Looked up from germline, CDR1 is SGHKS and CDR2 is YYEKEE (reference sequence). V lost 3 bases and J lost 1, with 11 bases in between. The CDR3 has 14 amino acids.

The V and J genes are TRBV15 and TRBJ2-2, with a tentative D call TRBD1 (6 bases). The length of the CDR3 is 15 residues. Trimming removed 5 bases from V and 0 bases from J, with 10 bases in between. The germline CDR1 and CDR2 sequences are LNHNV and YYDKDF (reference sequence). DNA of the CDR3: TGTGCCACCAGCCTTTACAGGGCGAACACCGGGGAGCTGTTTTTT. This encodes CATSLYRANTGELFF.

This chain links TRBV4-3 with TRBJ2-3; tentatively, D is TRBD2 (5 bases). The CDR3 contains 13 residues. With 1 base removed from V and 6 bases from J, the gap between germline ends came to 8 bases. Per germline, CDR1 LGHNA and CDR2 YSLEER. The CDR3 protein is CASSQAASDTQYF. For the CDR3, the DNA is TGCGCCAGCAGCCAAGCTGCTAGCGATACGCAGTATTTT.

The chain recombines TRBV28 with TRBJ2-5, with a tentative D call TRBD2 (6 bases). This CDR3 comprises 16 residues. V was cut by 3 bases and J by 5 bases, with 19 bases left in between. CDR1 and CDR2 from the germline V gene are MDHEN and SYDVKM. As DNA, the CDR3 is TGTGCCAGCAGTTTTGGCTCCGGGAGCGGGCGGGAGACCCAGTACTTC. Its protein product is CASSFGSGSGRETQYF.

CDR3 nucleotides: TGTGCCAGTAGTGGTTCGGGACAGACAAACAATGAGCAGTTCTTC. Its protein product is CASSGSGQTNNEQFF. V gene TRBV19 combines with J gene TRBJ2-1, with 7 bases matching TRBD1. The length of the CDR3 is 15 residues. V dropped 5 bases and J dropped 5; count of bases not matched to a gene: 9. The V gene's germline CDR1 is LNHDA and CDR2 SQIVND (reference sequence).

J is TRBJ1-1 and V is TRBV10-3; 12 bases match TRBD1. V trimming: 0 bases; J trimming: 5 bases; junction bases outside the gene matches: 4. Germline lookup yields CDR1 ENHRY and CDR2 SYGVKD. This CDR3 has 16 residues. The CDR3 sequence is CAISESGQGARTEAFF. As DNA, the CDR3 is TGTGCCATCAGTGAGTCGGGACAGGGGGCAAGGACTGAAGCTTTCTTT.

The chain joins TRBV6-5 to TRBJ2-2; unclear D gene. The CDR3 has 13 amino acids. Trimming stripped 6 bases from V and 2 bases from J, with 7 bases between. CDR1 MNHEY and CDR2 SVGAGI come from the germline V gene. CDR3 amino acids: CASSPLNTGELFF. In DNA form, the CDR3 reads TGTGCCAGCAGCCCCTTAAACACCGGGGAGCTGTTTTTT.

The chain uses TRBV27 and TRBJ2-7; TRBD2 aligns across 9 bases. CDR1 is MNHEY and CDR2 is SMNVEV in the germline V gene (reference sequence). V dropped 0 bases and J dropped 5; count of bases not matched to a gene: 8. The CDR3 sequence is 16 residues long. DNA of the CDR3: TGTGCCAGCAGTTTATCCTCTAGCGGGAACCTTGACGAGCAGTACTTC. Residues: CASSLSSSGNLDEQYF.

This chain links TRBV5-1 with TRBJ1-2, with TRBD1 identical over 11 bases. Looked up from germline, CDR1 is SGHRS and CDR2 is YFSETQ. This CDR3 contains 14 residues. V dropped 3 bases and J dropped 4; count of bases not matched to a gene: 2. The CDR3 loop reads CASSSGQGVYGYTF. CDR3 in DNA: TGCGCCAGCAGCTCGGGACAGGGGGTCTATGGCTACACCTTC.

As DNA, the CDR3 is TGTGCCTGGAGTAGAGGCACCGGGGAGCTGTTTTTT. It translates to CAWSRGTGELFF. This sequence joins TRBV30 and TRBJ2-2; D unresolved. V lost 2 bases to trimming and J lost 4 bases, with 5 bases between them. The CDR3 consists of 12 residues. Germline V gene data show CDR1 as GTSNPN and CDR2 as SVGIG (reference sequence).

This clone was counted at least ten times. Within the sample, other DNA sequences also encode this same CDR3. The chain has TRBV28 and TRBJ2-3, with D possibly being TRBD2 (6 bases). Trimming stripped 7 bases from V and 2 bases from J, with 16 bases between. In germline, CDR1 is MDHEN, CDR2 SYDVKM. The CDR3 loop spans 15 amino acids. The CDR3 loop is CASTSGTHDTDTQYF. For the CDR3, the DNA is TGTGCCAGCACCTCCGGGACTCACGACACAGATACGCAGTATTTT.

The J gene is TRBJ1-4, the V gene TRBV30; D not resolved. This CDR3 has 16 residues. Between the trimmed V and J ends, which lost 5 bases and 0 bases, there was a span of 16 bases. In germline, CDR1 is GTSNPN, CDR2 SVGIG (reference sequence). In DNA, the CDR3 is TGTGCCTGGGGCCCGAGGAGGATTGCAACTAATGAAAAACTGTTTTTT. This encodes CAWGPRRIATNEKLFF.

The CDR3 spells CASSPGNHQPQHF. The CDR3 DNA follows: TGTGCCAGCAGCCCGGGAAATCATCAGCCCCAGCATTTT. The V gene is TRBV7-2, the J gene TRBJ1-5; D not certain. This CDR3 region has 13 residues. The V and J ends lost 5 bases and 5 bases respectively, with 10 bases between them. Germline CDR1 SGHTA, CDR2 FQGNSA. Full variable domain (outside the CDR3, taken from reference TRBV7-2 and TRBJ1-5): GAGVSQSPSNKVTEKGKDVELRCDPISGHTALYWYRQSLGQGLEFLIYFQGNSAPDKSGLPSDRFSAERTGGSVSTLTIQRTQQEDSAVYLCASSPGNHQPQHFGDGTRLSIL.

The chain recombines TRBV5-1 with TRBJ1-1, with TRBD1 matching 8 bases. The junction had 10 bases not matched to a gene; V was cut back by 3 bases and J by 6 bases. Per the germline V gene, CDR1 is SGHRS and CDR2 is YFSETQ. The CDR3 is made up of 15 amino acids. The CDR3 DNA sequence: TGCGCCAGCAGCTACAACTCAGGGGGCCGTTCTGAAGCTTTCTTT. Encoded protein: CASSYNSGGRSEAFF.

The V call is TRBV7-2, the J call TRBJ2-1; 11 bases are a match to TRBD1. V shed 4 bases, J shed 2 bases, and the junction held 1 base outside the gene matches. The CDR3 covers 15 residues. The germline V gene has CDR1 SGHTA and CDR2 FQGNSA. The CDR3 nucleotides read TGTGCCAGCAGCTGGGGACAGGGGGCCTACAATGAGCAGTTCTTC. It translates to CASSWGQGAYNEQFF.

This clone was counted a single time. V is TRBV27 and J is TRBJ2-1; a possible D gene is TRBD2 (6 bases). Trimming stripped 5 bases from V and 9 bases from J, with 11 bases between. The germline V gene has CDR1 MNHEY and CDR2 SMNVEV (reference sequence). The CDR3 covers 12 residues. The CDR3: CASSPPGGEQFF. DNA for the CDR3: TGTGCCAGCAGTCCCCCCGGGGGTGAGCAGTTCTTC.

This chain joins TRBV2 and TRBJ2-3; 12 positions agree with TRBD2. The CDR3 contains 16 residues. Germline V gene sequence: CDR1 SNHLY, CDR2 FYNNEI. V shed 1 base, J shed 7 bases, and the junction held 6 bases outside the gene matches. CDR3: CASSEELAGGLNTQYF. DNA of the CDR3: TGTGCCAGCAGTGAAGAGCTAGCGGGAGGGCTTAATACGCAGTATTTT.

The count of this clone is one. This chain links TRBV11-2 with TRBJ1-1; D ambiguous. The CDR3 runs to 15 residues. Between the trimmed V and J ends, which lost 5 bases and 3 bases, there was a span of 16 bases. Germline V gene data show CDR1 as SGHAT and CDR2 as FQNNGV. The CDR3 here is CASSTRFIRDTEAFF. As DNA, the CDR3 is TGTGCCAGCAGCACCAGATTCATTCGGGACACTGAAGCTTTCTTT.

The chain carries TRBV18 and TRBJ1-4; D remains unclear. The germline V and J ends were trimmed by 6 bases and 3 bases, with 11 bases remaining between them. From germline, CDR1 is KGHSH and CDR2 LQKENI. The CDR3 length is 14 residues. The CDR3 sequence: CASSEGLPNEKLFF. As DNA, the CDR3 is TGTGCCAGCTCTGAAGGACTCCCTAATGAAAAACTGTTTTTT.

The V gene is TRBV20-1, the J gene TRBJ2-7, with D unclear. V lost 5 bases and J lost 5, with 10 bases in between. The CDR3 runs 11 residues. Germline CDR1 reads DFQATT; CDR2 reads SNEGSKA (reference sequence). The DNA of the CDR3 is TGCAGTGCTGCGCGCTTCGACGAGCAGTACTTC. This encodes CSAARFDEQYF.